Listed below are T cell receptor beta chains from one sample, sequenced in a study of graft-versus-host responses after intestinal transplantation. Assay: immunoSEQ multiplex PCR; the TCRdb copy retains only in-frame clones and omits some. The sample yields tens of thousands of clones, around 90% seen once. The sequences come from PBMCs, collected about 120 days after intestinal transplantation. The receptors stem from a human patient who received an intestinal transplant, so some T cells may come from the graft donor. Each CDR3 is given with its conserved first and last residue. Fields, in order: D gene, V gene, clone size, J gene, CDR3 DNA, CDR3 protein. D genes are given only for firm matches. The size field is filled for only some rows; it gives once, few, many or a size class.

>-|TRBV4-1|-|TRBJ1-6
TGCGCCAGCAGCCAAGAACAAGGGGGTCGGGGGCGCTCCTATAATTCACCCCTCCACTTT
CASSQEQGGRGRSYNSPLHF
>-|TRBV4-2|-|TRBJ1-2
TGTGCCAGCAGCCAAGAAGGTCGGGGGACTGACGGCTACACCTTC
CASSQEGRGTDGYTF
>-|TRBV13|-|TRBJ2-1
TGTGCCAGCAGCTTAGTAGTTTACAATGAGCAGTTCTTC
CASSLVVYNEQFF
>-|TRBV5-5|-|TRBJ2-7
TGTGCCAGCAGCTCCCAATCGACTAGTGCTCGCTCCGAGCAGTACTTC
CASSSQSTSARSEQYF
>-|TRBV7-2|-|TRBJ1-3
TGTGCCAGCAGCTCTAAAAATTTGGCCTCTGGAAACACCATATATTTT
CASSSKNLASGNTIYF
>TRBD1|TRBV19|-|TRBJ1-5
TGTGCCAGTAGTAGACAGGGAGGTGGTAATCAGCCCCAGCATTTT
CASSRQGGGNQPQHF
>-|TRBV7-9|few|TRBJ1-1
TGTGCCAGCAGCTTAGCTGAGGGCAGGTGGACTGAAGCTTTCTTT
CASSLAEGRWTEAFF
>-|TRBV10-3|-|TRBJ2-7
TGTGCCTCAAGGCCGGGGGTAGGCTCCTACGAGCAGTACTTC
CASRPGVGSYEQYF
>-|TRBV28|-|TRBJ2-4
TGTGCCAGCAGCCCGAGCGGAATAGCCAAAAACATTCAGTACTTC
CASSPSGIAKNIQYF
>-|TRBV11-2|-|TRBJ2-5
TGTGCCAGCAGCTTAAGTTCAGGGAGAGAGACCCAGTACTTC
CASSLSSGRETQYF
>-|TRBV28|once|TRBJ2-7
TGTGCCAGCAGTTTAAAAGCCTACGAGCAGTACTTC
CASSLKAYEQYF
>-|TRBV27|-|TRBJ2-7
TGTGCCAGCAGTTTATTAATGGCAGGGGACCGCTACGAGCAGTACTTC
CASSLLMAGDRYEQYF
>-|TRBV2|-|TRBJ2-6
TGTGCCAGCCTGGACAGAACCAGCTCTGGGGCCAACGTCCTGACTTTC
CASLDRTSSGANVLTF
>-|TRBV11-2|-|TRBJ2-7
TGTGCCAGCAGCTCTGGTAGGGGTCGGTCTTCCTACGAGCAGTACTTC
CASSSGRGRSSYEQYF
>-|TRBV10-3|-|TRBJ2-1
TGTGCCATCAGTGAGTCGGGGTTCGGACTTTGGTTCTTC
CAISESGFGLWFF
>-|TRBV29-1|-|TRBJ2-1
TGCAGCGTTGTGAAAGATAGGAGACAGGGAGGGAAACTAGGGCGGGATGAGCAGTTCTTC
CSVVKDRRQGGKLGRDEQFF
>TRBD1|TRBV5-1|-|TRBJ2-2
TGCGCCAGCAGTCAGACAGGGGGGTTCAACACCGGGGAGCTGTTTTTT
CASSQTGGFNTGELFF
>-|TRBV25-1|-|TRBJ1-5
TGTGCCAGCAAGGGACCAGGCAATCAGCCCCAGCATTTT
CASKGPGNQPQHF
>-|TRBV7-8|-|TRBJ2-5
TGTGCCAGCAGCCCCCTCGGACAGCCGGCTAACGGGCAGTACTTC
CASSPLGQPANGQYF
>-|TRBV18|-|TRBJ1-2
TGTGCCAGCTCACCTAGGGCCGCTGGCTACACCTTC
CASSPRAAGYTF
>TRBD1|TRBV5-6|-|TRBJ1-2
TGTGCCAGCAGCTTTGGATACCGGACAGGCAACTATGGCTACACCTTC
CASSFGYRTGNYGYTF
>-|TRBV27|-|TRBJ2-7
TGTGCCAGCAGTTTTAAAACAGCCACTTTCTACGAGCAGTACTTC
CASSFKTATFYEQYF
>-|TRBV14|once|TRBJ1-4
TGTGCCAGCAGCCAAGACCGGGGGTCCGCAACTAATGAAAAACTGTTTTTT
CASSQDRGSATNEKLFF
>TRBD2|TRBV28|-|TRBJ2-5
TGTGCCAGCAGCTTTCTGGCGGGGGGAGGAGAGACCCAGTACTTC
CASSFLAGGGETQYF
>TRBD2|TRBV5-1|-|TRBJ2-5
TGCGCCAGCAGCTTGTACGGGGGGGCGGAAGAGACCCAGTACTTC
CASSLYGGAEETQYF
>-|TRBV20-1|-|TRBJ1-2
TGCAGTGCATTCCGGGATGGCTACACCTTC
CSAFRDGYTF